These T cell receptor beta chains were read from a single sample in a study of cytomegalovirus exposure and HLA in healthy donors. TCRdb's table, derived via immunoSEQ multiplex PCR, lists solely in-frame clones and lacks some. In the table there are 150,000 to 200,000 clones, around 82% of which are singletons. The sample was PBMCs. All receptors derive from a man in his 60s in good health and CMV-seronegative. Both conserved end residues are part of each CDR3. Each record gives: J gene, V gene, CDR3 protein.

TRBJ2-1 TRBV5-1 CASSLGALPGYNEQFF
TRBJ1-2 TRBV7-8 CASSPRTGTVYGYTF
TRBJ1-1 TRBV27 CASTGAKEAFF
TRBJ2-7 TRBV28 CASSLGAGVRYEQYF
NA TRBV6-5 CASSYSGTGSYEQYF
TRBJ2-1 TRBV5-6 CASSLPSGGDRNEQFF
TRBJ2-3 TRBV7-6 CASSSPFAGKGDTQYF
TRBJ2-3 TRBV2 CASKRTGVTDTQYF
TRBJ1-3 TRBV6-5 CASTRTGSGNTIYF
TRBJ2-2 TRBV19 CASGTGTVNTGELFF
TRBJ1-5 TRBV30 CAWSTGQGDNQPQHF
TRBJ1-4 TRBV29-1 CSVEKGTGGGKLFF
TRBJ2-5 TRBV2 CASSRYVGLETQYF
TRBJ2-5 TRBV20-1 CSAKAGTQYF
TRBJ1-2 TRBV4-3 CASSQEMTIPAYGYTF
TRBJ2-7 TRBV10-2 CASSAGQSNYEQYF
TRBJ2-5 TRBV30 CAWSSAGGLGETQYF
TRBJ2-3 TRBV13 CASSLSAWGDNIYTQYF
TRBJ1-1 TRBV9 CASSMTGGLNTEAFF
TRBJ2-6 TRBV27 CASSLSLLRGGAGANVLTF
TRBJ2-2 TRBV19 CARGGFHPPNTGELFF
TRBJ2-7 TRBV30 CAWSGGQGAYEQYF
TRBJ1-5 TRBV25-1 CASSEWGDQPQHF
TRBJ2-7 TRBV11-1 CASTNEGYEQYF
TRBJ1-4 TRBV7-2 CASIGGARTATNEKLFF
TRBJ2-7 TRBV7-2 CASSLGASGMSSFYEQYF
TRBJ2-1 TRBV6-1 CASSGGRGRTNEQFF
TRBJ1-4 TRBV10-3 CAISVDPGDEKLFF
TRBJ2-2 TRBV5-1 CASSPGGGTTGELFF
TRBJ2-7 TRBV25-1 CASRWREGLYEQYF
TRBJ1-2 TRBV29-1 CSVETGGSAVGYPF
TRBJ2-3 TRBV10-3 CAISEPSGSTDTQYF
TRBJ1-1 TRBV2 CASSLMGGENTEAFF
TRBJ2-7 TRBV7-6 CASSLAGTGLPSYEQYF
TRBJ2-7 TRBV7-2 CASSPLPGYEQYF
TRBJ1-6 TRBV6-6 CASSYLQGDSPLHF
TRBJ1-5 TRBV10-1 CASSADRSNQPQHF
TRBJ2-3 TRBV19 CASTQGPGDTQYF
TRBJ2-7 TRBV6-5 CASSLLRGYEQYF
TRBJ2-5 TRBV7-9 CASSHWGVGETQYF
TRBJ1-6 TRBV6-1 CASRPTGAGNSPLHF
TRBJ1-4 TRBV7-7 CASSLAQNEKLFF
TRBJ1-6 TRBV6-5 CASGSSYNSPLHF
TRBJ2-7 TRBV5-1 CASSRDRGYEQYF
TRBJ1-6 TRBV30 CAWLGQALEPLHF
TRBJ1-1 TRBV5-1 CASSLRARTEAFF
TRBJ1-1 TRBV12-5 CASGPDSGGAFF
TRBJ1-1 TRBV29-1 CSVEPPSNTEAFF
TRBJ2-5 TRBV15 CATSRDLGVEETQYF
TRBJ1-5 TRBV6-5 CASRILRTGNQPQHF
TRBJ2-5 TRBV7-9 CASSNGQGRETQYF
TRBJ1-5 TRBV7-6 CASSLGQGINQPQHF
NA TRBV29-1 CSVIRTSGSSYEQYF
TRBJ2-7 TRBV29-1 CSAGGSYEQYF
TRBJ2-7 TRBV7-9 CSSSLGGTGPYF
TRBJ1-2 TRBV6-1 CASSERTGSVFGYTF
TRBJ1-1 TRBV27 CASSSTTGGWTEAFF
TRBJ1-2 TRBV5-1 CASSLGGRANYGYPF
TRBJ2-7 TRBV7-9 CASSPSPSVEQYF